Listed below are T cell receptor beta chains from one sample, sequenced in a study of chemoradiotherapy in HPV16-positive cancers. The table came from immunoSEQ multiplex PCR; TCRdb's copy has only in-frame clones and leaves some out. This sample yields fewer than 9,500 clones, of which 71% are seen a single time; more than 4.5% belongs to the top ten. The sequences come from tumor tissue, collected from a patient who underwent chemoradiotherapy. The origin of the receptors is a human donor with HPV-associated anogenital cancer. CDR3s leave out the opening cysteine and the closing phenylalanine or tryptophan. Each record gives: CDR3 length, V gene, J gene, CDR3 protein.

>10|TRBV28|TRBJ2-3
ASHSPADTQY
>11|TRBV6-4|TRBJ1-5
ASTIRGHQPQH
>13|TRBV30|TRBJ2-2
AWSVLAGGPGELF
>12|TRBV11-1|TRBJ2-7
ASSPGPSGYEQY
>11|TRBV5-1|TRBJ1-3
ASSSGQLNTIY
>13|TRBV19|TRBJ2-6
ASSIMSSGANVLT
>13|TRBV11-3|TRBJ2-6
ASSFRGSGANVLT
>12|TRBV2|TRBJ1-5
ASRSGHSNQPQH
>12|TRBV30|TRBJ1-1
AWSVFGRDTEAF
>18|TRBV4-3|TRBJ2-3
ASSQTVPGLAGAGTDTQY
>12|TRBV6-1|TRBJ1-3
ASSGHTSGNTIY
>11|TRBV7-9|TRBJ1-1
ASSLITGAEAF
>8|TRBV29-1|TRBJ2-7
SVSYHEQY
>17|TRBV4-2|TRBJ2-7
ASSLTTGGFPGGAHEQY
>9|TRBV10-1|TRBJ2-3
ASSDRPGKY
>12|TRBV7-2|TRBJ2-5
ASSRSTARGTQY
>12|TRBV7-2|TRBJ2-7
ASSLPGIPYEQY
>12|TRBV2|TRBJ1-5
ASGVFAGPQPQH
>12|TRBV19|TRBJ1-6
ASSPRGLPSPLH
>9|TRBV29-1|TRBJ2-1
SARLAQEQF
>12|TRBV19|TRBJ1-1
ASSPGGTNTEAF
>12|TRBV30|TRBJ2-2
AWSQVRLTGELF
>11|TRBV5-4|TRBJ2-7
ASSAGQTYEQY
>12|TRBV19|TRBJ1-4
ASSPGGTGEKLF
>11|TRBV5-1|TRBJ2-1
ASSLRLPNEQF
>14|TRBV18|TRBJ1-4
ASSPGTGGRNEKLF